This T cell receptor (beta chain) was sequenced for a study of beta chain features in type 1 diabetes. The overall study: Roughly 98 million sorted cells were examined across all samples. Points from the study as a whole: Patients and controls would share equally any PCR tilt toward shorter templates. cDNA-based reads could over-represent cells with high TCR expression.

Concerning this clone itself: Its antigen is unknown.

Of the isolated RNA, all was reverse transcribed, and so the sequenced material was expressed TCRB transcripts. Sequenced by immunoSEQ multiplex PCR; TCRdb stores in-frame clones only, minus some. The sample has fewer than 650,000 clones; around a sixth are singletons. Germline CDR1 and CDR2: SGDLS and YYNGEE. Trimming removed 0 bases from V and 5 bases from J, with 18 bases in between. The CDR3 runs to 17 residues. The gene calls are TRBV9 and TRBJ2-1; possibly TRBD2 for D (5 bases). The origin of this receptor is a man between 18 and 35 years old in good health. The sample comprised naive CD4+ T cells from blood. CDR3 bases: TGTGCCAGCAGCGTAGCCTCGTGGGCGCCCGGGAACAATGAGCAGTTCTTC. Amino acid sequence: CASSVASWAPGNNEQFF.